This entry concerns a single T cell receptor (beta chain). The antigen remains unidentified. Via MiXCR, TCRdb re-called the reads, giving one row per CDR3 protein. The sample shows about 530,000 distinct CDR3 sequences, about a quarter of them seen only once. Germline V gene sequence: CDR1 SQVTM, CDR2 ANQGSEA. The CDR3 spans 14 residues. V gave up 3 bases and J gave up 4 bases; unmatched junction bases: 5. This sample is part of a study of T cell repertoires in cytomegalovirus infection. Study-level background: Matching HLA type and CMV infection were both indicated by public TCR beta signatures.

General study findings and limits: Within the response measured ex vivo, HLA-C-restricted CMV-specific TCR beta clonotypes were dominant. Based on cumulative public TCR beta family frequency, carriers of CMV plus the relevant HLA were identified.

Sample: PBMCs. The receptor was derived from a human donor in good health (CMV status not recorded). Some clones in this sample may be carry-over from other donors' samples. The V and J genes are TRBV29-1 and TRBJ2-1, with TRBD2 matching over 8 bases. CDR3 in amino acids: CSVDASGLYNEQFF. As DNA, the CDR3 is TGCAGCGTTGATGCTAGCGGGTTGTACAATGAGCAGTTCTTC.